This T cell receptor (beta chain) was documented in a study of OX40 agonist ivuxolimab in advanced cancers. Study in general: Ivuxolimab doses were 0.01, 0.1, 0.3, 1.5, 3 or 10 mg/kg every 2 weeks.

As for this clone: What it binds is unknown.

Notes on the study in general: Still undetermined is the antigen specificity of the expanded peripheral T cells.

The V and J ends lost 6 bases and 0 bases, in that order; junction bases with no gene match: 0. The CDR3 loop spans 15 amino acids. Germline lookup yields CDR1 SGHTA and CDR2 FQGNSA. Sequenced by immunoSEQ multiplex PCR; TCRdb stores in-frame clones only, minus some. The top ten hold 16% of the sample, which has tens of thousands of clones, roughly 87% seen once. The sequencing here drew on CD4+ or CD8+ T cells sorted from blood, taken in a trial of the OX40 agonist ivuxolimab. V usage is TRBV7-2 and J usage is TRBJ2-2, with TRBD2 matching 11 bases. This TCR came from an adult with an advanced solid tumor such as melanoma, head and neck, liver or kidney cancer. The CDR3 loop reads CASRGLAANTGELFF. The CDR3 DNA reads as TGTGCCAGCAGGGGACTAGCGGCGAACACCGGGGAGCTGTTTTTT.